What follows is one TCR beta chain and its context. Its antigen is still unknown. No per-base quality is available; no much larger clone lies one base away. Reading from cysteine to phenylalanine, the CDR3 counts 13 amino acids. The entry retains the CDR3 DNA only, 39 bases that are in frame from base 1. Trimming leaves V shorter by 6 bases and J shorter by 1 base, with the junction holding 5 bases beyond the gene matches. For CDR1 and CDR2, the germline V gene lists SQVTM and ANQGSEA. This entry comes from a study of blood T cell repertoires in COVID-19 (TCRdb year 2020). The study in broad terms: Samples covering the acute and convalescent phases of COVID-19 were provided by collaborators in the United States, Italy and Spain. The material from the prospective study consisted of cDNA or gDNA derived from T cells, B-cell-depleted T cells, or PBMCs. Deeply sampled blood TCRbeta repertoires from subjects exposed to, actively infected with, or recovered from COVID-19 were included in the dataset. The repertoires were released in a freely available public database meant as a resource for research on the immune response to SARS-CoV-2. Samples were obtained from the ongoing ImmuneRACE study (first 160 participants) and from over a thousand subjects provided by 6 global collaborators. The sample metadata nearly always contained a de-identified subject ID, COVID-19 status, age in years and sex. Where HLA class I and class II types were available, the types were taken from metadata supplied by the sample provider, not from assay-based typing.

TCRbeta CDR3 regions were amplified from genomic DNA by means of the immunoSEQ Assay, a bias-controlled multiplex PCR. As for the original processing: The number of nucleated cells in each sample was estimated from the amplification of reference gene primers within the assay. To quantify the absolute abundance of each unique TCRbeta CDR3 rearrangement, sequence reads were collapsed and filtered. For each sample, productive Simpson clonality was calculated as the square root of Simpson's diversity index across productive rearrangements. TCRdb mirrors the immuneACCESS table, restricted to in-frame sequences. Some clones are absent from its copies; in checked studies, under half trace to an unresolved V gene, and the reason for the others is unknown. The V and J calls and clone size are taken from that table; D and trimming were inferred from the DNA. The sample table holds 110,000 to 150,000 clones, of which about 89% were seen once. About 2.9% of the sample rests with the top ten.

Here is what the overall study found, with its caveats: The amount of clinical and demographic metadata varied by source and participant and was provided uncurated.

Collaborating institutions collected whole blood in K2EDTA tubes following their own protocols. For TCRbeta analysis, collaborator samples were shipped as frozen whole blood, as isolated PBMCs, or as DNA extracted from either sample type. The receptor's source is a man aged 55 to 69 with active or convalescent COVID-19. The rearranged chain carries TRBV29-1 and TRBJ2-7; 8 of the junction bases match TRBD1. The specimen sequenced was peripheral blood. The CDR3: CSVLGQGSYEQYF. The DNA reads as follows: TGCAGCGTCCTCGGACAGGGTTCCTACGAGCAGTACTTC.